The rows below give T cell receptor beta chains drawn from one sample of a study of neurological immune-mediated disorders. TCRdb redid the calling of the 5' RACE reads with MiXCR, one entry per CDR3 protein. The table shows 16,000 or so distinct CDR3 sequences, with roughly 9% occurring only once. Sequencing input: CD8+ T cells from blood. The receptors here all came from a man in his fifties or sixties in good health. The conserved cysteine and the conserved F or W are not part of the CDR3 here. The D gene is left open where the match is weak.

d_call v_call cdr3_aa
NA TRBV7-9 ASSPQNGGQSYEQY
TRBD2 TRBV27 ASSFLAGESGANVLT
TRBD2 TRBV7-2 ASSLVSGAGVTF
NA TRBV29-1 SVVGRVGVNTEAF
NA TRBV6-1 ASSEVDRWGDTQY
NA TRBV20-1 SARDGGPLETQY
NA TRBV29-1 SVEASNYGYT
NA TRBV19 ASSDFTGTYEQY
NA TRBV7-9 ASSLRAGDYEQY
NA TRBV28 ASGPGSYNEQF
NA TRBV11-3 ANCSGEALH
NA TRBV4-3 ASSQGGHASNEQF
TRBD1 TRBV28 ASSLGQENTEAF
NA TRBV5-5 ASSLSGAAEAF
NA TRBV28 ASSLCTELCEQY
TRBD2 TRBV10-3 AISERLAGGDEQY
TRBD2 TRBV18 ASSPAGLADNEQF
TRBD2 TRBV6-5 ASAASGSSYEQY
NA TRBV4-2 ASSQDSSYNEQF
NA TRBV7-6 ASSLWADPTGELF
TRBD2 TRBV5-1 ASSLASSGNEQF
NA TRBV5-1 ASSPGGGYNEQF
NA TRBV20-1 SAPRDRDRVTGELF
NA TRBV27 ASSPGRTYEQY
TRBD1 TRBV20-1 SAFDRGLGNQPQH
TRBD2 TRBV7-9 ASSQGLAAYNEQF
NA TRBV27 ASSPSRSSYGYT
NA TRBV6-6 ASLKNPGELF
NA TRBV27 ASRGGASYNEQF
NA TRBV29-1 SVPGESKANEQY
NA TRBV4-3 ASSQDGNSGANVLT
TRBD1 TRBV7-9 ASSPRTGGASYEQY
TRBD1 TRBV2 ASRATRGPGNQPQH
TRBD1 TRBV4-1 ASSHGTGGENEQY
NA TRBV20-1 NESGNEQF
NA TRBV4-1 ASSQDLRLSYEQY
TRBD2 TRBV10-3 AISDPRAGGYNEQF
NA TRBV6-5 ASSEAGPLH
TRBD1 TRBV19 ASSMAPPDRGYEQY
NA TRBV5-1 ASSGTGVYNEQF
TRBD1 TRBV29-1 SGTGDTGELF
TRBD2 TRBV20-1 SARDGAGRDEQF
NA TRBV7-2 ASSLEYRGDEQY
NA TRBV12-3/TRBV12-4 ASSTGRGLYGFT
NA TRBV4-1 ASSSFTRDNEQF
NA TRBV29-1 SVGASGVADTQY
NA TRBV29-1 SVETGDTGELF
TRBD2 TRBV27 ASRGLDFEQF
NA TRBV6-6 ASSSPGVTGELF
NA TRBV28 ASSTGNEQF